This TCR beta chain was found in a study of cytotoxic CD8 clonotypes in ibrutinib-treated CLL. CDR1 and CDR2 from the germline V gene are MNHEY and SVGAGI. Trimming shortened V by 8 bases and J by 2 bases, and 8 bases separated the two germline ends. This CDR3 region has 12 residues. The study's findings and limits: Private clonotypes, not public ones, expanded at ibrutinib response.

Measured with immunoSEQ multiplex PCR; TCRdb has only the in-frame clones, and not every one. The profile shows about 120,000 clones, roughly 88% of them singletons. Concerning this clone: Its antigen is not identified.

The gene calls are TRBV6-5 and TRBJ2-3; D might be TRBD2 (6 bases). This receptor was obtained from a human donor with chronic lymphocytic leukemia. This specimen was PBMCs, taken after 24 months of ibrutinib treatment. Here the CDR3 reads CASRGNTDTQYF. The CDR3 bases are TGTGCCAGCCGGGGGAACACAGATACGCAGTATTTT.